A selection of T cell receptor beta chains follows, all from one sample in a study of blood T cell repertoires in COVID-19. Here immunoSEQ multiplex PCR was the method, and the copy in TCRdb shows in-frame clones only, minus some. The sample shows 90,000 to 120,000 clones, just over 90% of them seen only once. Material for sequencing was peripheral blood. These receptors came from a woman aged 25 to 45 with acute or convalescent COVID-19. Each CDR3 is given with its conserved first and last residue. The order of the fields is V gene, CDR3 length, CDR3 protein.

V gene: TRBV3-1/TRBV3-2; CDR3 length: 13; CDR3 protein: CASSRIRGTEAFF
V gene: TRBV4-3; CDR3 length: 15; CDR3 protein: CASSSRLAENNEQFF
V gene: TRBV5-1; CDR3 length: 14; CDR3 protein: CASSRQGVWDEQYF
V gene: TRBV5-1; CDR3 length: 12; CDR3 protein: CASSRDNYEQYF
V gene: TRBV6-6; CDR3 length: 15; CDR3 protein: CASSYLGQGKDGYTF
V gene: TRBV4-3; CDR3 length: 14; CDR3 protein: CASSQVQGTYEQYF
V gene: TRBV19; CDR3 length: 16; CDR3 protein: CASSNPGGLGADEQYF
V gene: TRBV15; CDR3 length: 14; CDR3 protein: CATSYQGQTYGYTF
V gene: TRBV7-9; CDR3 length: 16; CDR3 protein: CASSGRAGEDYNEQFF
V gene: TRBV28; CDR3 length: 14; CDR3 protein: CASSKLGADTEAFF
V gene: TRBV13; CDR3 length: 15; CDR3 protein: CASSYTDRDADTQYF
V gene: TRBV7-2; CDR3 length: 15; CDR3 protein: CASRRDSLKASPLHF
V gene: TRBV5-1; CDR3 length: 15; CDR3 protein: CASSLVSGQGYEQYF
V gene: TRBV7-3; CDR3 length: 18; CDR3 protein: CASSPGNFWGQPNTEAFF
V gene: TRBV6-2/TRBV6-3; CDR3 length: 15; CDR3 protein: CASSYSSGRAETQYF
V gene: TRBV9; CDR3 length: 21; CDR3 protein: CASSVGPGPRRREGPYNEQFF
V gene: TRBV11-2; CDR3 length: 17; CDR3 protein: CASSLARRPFMNTEAFF
V gene: TRBV5-4; CDR3 length: 14; CDR3 protein: CASSLELGANVLTF
V gene: TRBV6-5; CDR3 length: 15; CDR3 protein: CASSYSTQGAPGYTF
V gene: TRBV10-2; CDR3 length: 14; CDR3 protein: CASSESPRPNEQFF
V gene: TRBV29-1; CDR3 length: 12; CDR3 protein: CSVGDTNEKLFF
V gene: TRBV24-1; CDR3 length: 16; CDR3 protein: CATSEGAGTSSDEQYF
V gene: TRBV5-5; CDR3 length: 15; CDR3 protein: CASSLLAGGPYEQYF
V gene: TRBV5-6; CDR3 length: 13; CDR3 protein: CASSLGGLEGYTF
V gene: TRBV28; CDR3 length: 13; CDR3 protein: CASSLRGSETQYF
V gene: TRBV2; CDR3 length: 13; CDR3 protein: CATRIGGVYGYTF
V gene: TRBV4-3; CDR3 length: 16; CDR3 protein: CASSQDRTDSGNTIYF
V gene: TRBV19; CDR3 length: 14; CDR3 protein: CASRGGPGNSPLHF
V gene: TRBV5-4; CDR3 length: 16; CDR3 protein: CASSPGTRATNEKLFF
V gene: TRBV7-2; CDR3 length: 15; CDR3 protein: CASSRTSGGPGELFF
V gene: TRBV28; CDR3 length: 10; CDR3 protein: CASSFGTQYF
V gene: TRBV27; CDR3 length: 16; CDR3 protein: CASSLSFGGGANVLTF
V gene: TRBV9; CDR3 length: 15; CDR3 protein: CASSVTGGGNYGYTF
V gene: TRBV7-2; CDR3 length: 14; CDR3 protein: CASSSQTGNSPLHF
V gene: TRBV6-1; CDR3 length: 16; CDR3 protein: CASSAQGALDNSPLHF
V gene: TRBV6-5; CDR3 length: 13; CDR3 protein: CASSYSGGKTQYF